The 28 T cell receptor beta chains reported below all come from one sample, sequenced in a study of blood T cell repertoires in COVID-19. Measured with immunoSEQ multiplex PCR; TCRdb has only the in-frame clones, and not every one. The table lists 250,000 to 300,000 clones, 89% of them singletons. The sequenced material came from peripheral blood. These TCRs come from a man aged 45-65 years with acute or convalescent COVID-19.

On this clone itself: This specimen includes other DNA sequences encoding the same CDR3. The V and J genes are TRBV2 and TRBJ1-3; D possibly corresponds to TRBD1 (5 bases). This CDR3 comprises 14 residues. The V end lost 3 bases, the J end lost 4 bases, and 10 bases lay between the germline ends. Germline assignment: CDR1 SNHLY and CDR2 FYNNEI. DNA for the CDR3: TGTGCCAGCAGTGAGCAGGGTGCCGGAAACACCATATATTTT. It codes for CASSEQGAGNTIYF.

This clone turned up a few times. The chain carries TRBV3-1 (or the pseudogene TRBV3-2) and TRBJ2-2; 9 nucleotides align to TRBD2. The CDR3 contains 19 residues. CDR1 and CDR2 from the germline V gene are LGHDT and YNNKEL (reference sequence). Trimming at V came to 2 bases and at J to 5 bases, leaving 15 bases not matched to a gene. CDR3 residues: CASSQISGGHESGTGELFF. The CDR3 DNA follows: TGTGCCAGCAGCCAAATTAGCGGGGGCCACGAGTCCGGGACCGGGGAGCTGTTTTTT.

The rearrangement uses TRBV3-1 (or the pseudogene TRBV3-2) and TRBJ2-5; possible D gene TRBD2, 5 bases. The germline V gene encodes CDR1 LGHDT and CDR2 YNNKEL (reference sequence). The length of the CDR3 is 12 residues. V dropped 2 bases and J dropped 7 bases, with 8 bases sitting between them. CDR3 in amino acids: CASSQHEGTQYF. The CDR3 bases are TGTGCCAGCAGCCAACACGAGGGGACCCAGTACTTC.

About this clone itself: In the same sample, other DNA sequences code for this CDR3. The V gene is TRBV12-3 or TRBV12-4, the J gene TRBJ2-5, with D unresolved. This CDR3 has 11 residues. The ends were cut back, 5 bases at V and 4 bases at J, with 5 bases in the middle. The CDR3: CASSPGETQYF. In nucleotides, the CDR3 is TGTGCCAGCAGTCCCGGAGAGACCCAGTACTTC.

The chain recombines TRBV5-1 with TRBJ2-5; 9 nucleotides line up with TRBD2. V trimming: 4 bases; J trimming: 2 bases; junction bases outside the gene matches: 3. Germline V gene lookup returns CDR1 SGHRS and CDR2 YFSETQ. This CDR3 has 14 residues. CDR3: CASSQLAGQETQYF. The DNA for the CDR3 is TGCGCCAGCAGCCAGCTAGCGGGGCAAGAGACCCAGTACTTC.

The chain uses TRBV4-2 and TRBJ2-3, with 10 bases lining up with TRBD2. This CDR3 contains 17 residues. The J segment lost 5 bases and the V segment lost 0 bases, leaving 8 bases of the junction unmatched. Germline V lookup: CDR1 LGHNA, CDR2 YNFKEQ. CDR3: CASSQDGASGGGDTQYF. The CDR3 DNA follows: TGTGCCAGCAGCCAAGATGGAGCTAGCGGGGGTGGAGATACGCAGTATTTT.

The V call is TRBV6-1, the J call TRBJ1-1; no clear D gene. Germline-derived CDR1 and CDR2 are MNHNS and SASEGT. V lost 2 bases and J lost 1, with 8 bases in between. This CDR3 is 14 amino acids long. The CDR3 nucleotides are TGTGCCAGCAGTGAACAGGCTTCGAACACTGAAGCTTTCTTT. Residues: CASSEQASNTEAFF.

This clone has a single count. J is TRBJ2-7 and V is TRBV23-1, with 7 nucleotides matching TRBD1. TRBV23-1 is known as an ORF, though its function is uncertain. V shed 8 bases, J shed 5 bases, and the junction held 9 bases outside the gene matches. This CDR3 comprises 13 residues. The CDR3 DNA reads TGCGCCAGCCGGCGAAAGGGGGCGAACGAGCAGTACTTC. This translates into CASRRKGANEQYF.

The CDR3 DNA reads TGTGCCAGCAGTCCGGGACAGGGGGCCACTGAAGCTTTCTTT. It specifies CASSPGQGATEAFF. The rearrangement uses TRBV6-4 and TRBJ1-1; the match to TRBD1 covers 12 bases. The CDR3 runs 14 residues. Germline CDR1 MRHNA, CDR2 SNTAGT. V gave up 5 bases and J gave up 4 bases; unmatched junction bases: 2.

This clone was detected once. CDR3 nucleotide sequence: TGTGCCAGCAGTGATAAGGGGGCCCAGCATTTT. Translated: CASSDKGAQHF. The V call is TRBV6-1, the J call TRBJ1-5; D perhaps matches TRBD1 (6 bases). The germline gives CDR1 MNHNS, CDR2 SASEGT. Trimming removed 3 bases from V and 11 bases from J, with 8 bases in between. There are 11 residues in the CDR3.

The CDR3 spells CASSLPFYRTSGGSTGELFF. The DNA of the CDR3 is TGTGCCAGCAGCCTCCCTTTCTACAGGACTAGCGGGGGAAGCACCGGGGAGCTGTTTTTT. V is TRBV3-1 (or the pseudogene TRBV3-2) and J is TRBJ2-2; 13 positions agree with TRBD2. This CDR3 spans 20 amino acids. Germline values: CDR1 LGHDT, CDR2 YNNKEL (reference sequence). Trimming at V came to 4 bases and at J to 4 bases, leaving 15 bases not matched to a gene.

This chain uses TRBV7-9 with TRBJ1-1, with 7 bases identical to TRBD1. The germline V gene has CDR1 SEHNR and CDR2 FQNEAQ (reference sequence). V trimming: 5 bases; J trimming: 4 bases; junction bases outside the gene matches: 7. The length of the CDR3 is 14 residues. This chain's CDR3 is CASSRQGSSTEAFF. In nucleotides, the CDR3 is TGTGCCAGCAGCAGACAGGGCTCGAGCACTGAAGCTTTCTTT. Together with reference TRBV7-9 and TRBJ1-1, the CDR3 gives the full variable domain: DTGVSQNPRHKITKRGQNVTFRCDPISEHNRLYWYRQTLGQGPEFLTYFQNEAQLEKSRLLSDRFSAERPKGSFSTLEIQRTEQGDSAMYLCASSRQGSSTEAFFGQGTRLTVV.

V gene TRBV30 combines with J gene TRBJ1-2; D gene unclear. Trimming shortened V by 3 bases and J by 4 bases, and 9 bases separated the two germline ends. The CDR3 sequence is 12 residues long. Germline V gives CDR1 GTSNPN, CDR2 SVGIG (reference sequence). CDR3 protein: CAWSSRFYGYTF. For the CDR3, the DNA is TGTGCCTGGAGCTCCAGGTTCTATGGCTACACCTTC.

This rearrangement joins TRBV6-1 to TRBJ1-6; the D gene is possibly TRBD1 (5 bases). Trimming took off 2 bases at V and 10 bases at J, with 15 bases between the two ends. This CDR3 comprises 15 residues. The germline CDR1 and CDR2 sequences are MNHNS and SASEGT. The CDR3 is CASSEHGDRGSPLHF. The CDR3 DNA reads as TGTGCCAGCAGTGAACACGGCGACCGGGGGTCACCCCTCCACTTT.

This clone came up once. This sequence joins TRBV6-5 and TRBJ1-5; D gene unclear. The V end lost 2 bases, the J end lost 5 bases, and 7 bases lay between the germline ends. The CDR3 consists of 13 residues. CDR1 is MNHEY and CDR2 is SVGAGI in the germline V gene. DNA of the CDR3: TGTGCCAGCAGTTACATGTCTGATCAGCCCCAGCATTTT. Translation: CASSYMSDQPQHF.

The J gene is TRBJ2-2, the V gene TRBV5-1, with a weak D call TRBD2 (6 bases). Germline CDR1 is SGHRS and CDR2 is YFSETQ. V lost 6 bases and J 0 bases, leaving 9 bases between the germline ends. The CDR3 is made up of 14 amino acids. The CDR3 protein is CASTRGSNTGELFF. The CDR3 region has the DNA TGCGCCAGCACCCGGGGGTCGAACACCGGGGAGCTGTTTTTT.

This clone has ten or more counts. The CDR3 DNA is TGCGCCAGCAGAATTACAGGGGGCACTGAAGCTTTCTTT. It codes for CASRITGGTEAFF. The chain recombines TRBV5-1 with TRBJ1-1; 8 nucleotides match TRBD1. V shed 5 bases and J 4 bases; nucleotides not matched to a gene: 4. The CDR3 spans 13 residues. Per germline, CDR1 SGHRS and CDR2 YFSETQ.

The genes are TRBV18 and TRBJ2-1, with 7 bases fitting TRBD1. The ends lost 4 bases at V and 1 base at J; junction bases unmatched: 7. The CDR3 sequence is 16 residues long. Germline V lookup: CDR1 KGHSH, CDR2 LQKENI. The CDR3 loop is CASSLGTGVSYNEQFF. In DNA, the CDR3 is TGTGCCAGCTCACTGGGTACAGGGGTGTCCTACAATGAGCAGTTCTTC.

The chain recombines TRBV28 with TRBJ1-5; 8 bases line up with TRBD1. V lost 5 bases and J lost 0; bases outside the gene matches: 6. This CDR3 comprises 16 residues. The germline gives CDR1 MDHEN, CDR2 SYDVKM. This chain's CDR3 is CASSPPTGVSNQPQHF. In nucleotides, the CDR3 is TGTGCCAGCAGTCCGCCGACAGGGGTTAGCAATCAGCCCCAGCATTTT.

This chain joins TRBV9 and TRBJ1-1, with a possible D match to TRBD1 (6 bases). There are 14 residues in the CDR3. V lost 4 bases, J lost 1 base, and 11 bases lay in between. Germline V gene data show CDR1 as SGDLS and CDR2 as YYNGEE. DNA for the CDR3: TGTGCCAGCAGCAAACAGACAGGGAACACTGAAGCTTTCTTT. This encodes CASSKQTGNTEAFF.

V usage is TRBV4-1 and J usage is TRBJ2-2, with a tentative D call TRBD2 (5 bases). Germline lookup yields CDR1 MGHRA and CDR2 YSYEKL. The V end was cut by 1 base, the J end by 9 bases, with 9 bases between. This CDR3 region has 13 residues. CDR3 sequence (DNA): TGCGCCAGCAGCCAAGGAGGGTCCCGGGAGCTGTTTTTT. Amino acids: CASSQGGSRELFF.

The CDR3 here is CASSSPGTGNEQYF. The CDR3 DNA reads as TGTGCCAGCAGCTCCCCCGGGACAGGGAACGAGCAGTACTTC. The chain recombines TRBV11-2 with TRBJ2-7; 9 nucleotides agree with TRBD1. This CDR3 spans 14 amino acids. After removal of 4 bases from V and 5 bases from J, the junction contained 6 bases not matched to a gene. Germline CDR1 SGHAT, CDR2 FQNNGV.

This CDR3 reads CASSWDREGDTQYF. CDR3 coding DNA: TGCGCCAGCAGCTGGGACAGAGAGGGGGATACGCAGTATTTT. The chain combines TRBV5-1 with TRBJ2-3; 7 bases align to TRBD1. The CDR3 is 14 amino acids. Germline CDR1 is SGHRS and CDR2 is YFSETQ. Trimming removed 3 bases from V and 6 bases from J; junction bases left unmatched: 7.

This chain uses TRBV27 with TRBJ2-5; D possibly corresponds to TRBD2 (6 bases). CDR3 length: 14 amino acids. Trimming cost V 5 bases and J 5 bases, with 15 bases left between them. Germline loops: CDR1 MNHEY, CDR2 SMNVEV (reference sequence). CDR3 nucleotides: TGTGCCAGCAGTCCCCTAGGAGGAGGGGAGACCCAGTACTTC. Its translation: CASSPLGGGETQYF.

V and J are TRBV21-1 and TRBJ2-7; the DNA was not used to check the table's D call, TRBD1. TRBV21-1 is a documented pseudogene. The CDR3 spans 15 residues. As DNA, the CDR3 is TGTGCCAGCAGCAAACCTAGACAGATTACCTACGAGCAGTACTTC. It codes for CASSKPRQITYEQYF.

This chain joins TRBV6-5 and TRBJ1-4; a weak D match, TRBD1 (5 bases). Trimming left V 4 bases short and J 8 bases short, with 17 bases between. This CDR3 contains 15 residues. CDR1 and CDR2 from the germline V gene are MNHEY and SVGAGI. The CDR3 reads CASSSGGRAGEKLFF. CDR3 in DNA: TGTGCCAGCAGTTCAGGAGGGCGCGCAGGGGAAAAACTGTTTTTT.

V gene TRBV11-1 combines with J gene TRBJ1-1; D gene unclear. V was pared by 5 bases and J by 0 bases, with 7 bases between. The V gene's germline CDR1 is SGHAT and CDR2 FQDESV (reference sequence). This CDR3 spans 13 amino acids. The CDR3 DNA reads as TGTGCCAGCAGCCCTAGGATGAACACTGAAGCTTTCTTT. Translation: CASSPRMNTEAFF.

CDR3 nucleotide sequence: TGTGCCAGCAGCATCATCCAAGAGACCCAGTACTTC. The encoded protein is CASSIIQETQYF. The V and J genes are TRBV2 and TRBJ2-5; no clear D gene. This CDR3 has 12 amino acids. V was pared by 6 bases and J by 1 base, with 6 bases between. Germline V gene lookup returns CDR1 SNHLY and CDR2 FYNNEI.